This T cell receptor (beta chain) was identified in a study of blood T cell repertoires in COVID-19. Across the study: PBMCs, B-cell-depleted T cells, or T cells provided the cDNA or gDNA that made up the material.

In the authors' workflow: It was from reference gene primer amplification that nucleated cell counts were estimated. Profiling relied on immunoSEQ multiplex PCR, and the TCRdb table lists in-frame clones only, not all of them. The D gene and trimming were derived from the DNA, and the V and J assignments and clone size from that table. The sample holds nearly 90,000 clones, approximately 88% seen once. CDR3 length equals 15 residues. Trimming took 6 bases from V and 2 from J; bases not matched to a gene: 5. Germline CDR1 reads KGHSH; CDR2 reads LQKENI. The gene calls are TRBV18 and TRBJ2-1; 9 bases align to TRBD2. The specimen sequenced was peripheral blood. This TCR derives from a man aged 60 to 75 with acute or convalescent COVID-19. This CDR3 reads CASSPGLAPYNEQFF. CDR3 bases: TGTGCCAGCTCGCCTGGACTAGCGCCCTACAATGAGCAGTTCTTC.